This T cell receptor beta chain comes out of a study of blood T cell repertoires in COVID-19 (dated by TCRdb to the early 2020s). Regarding the research as a whole: Samples from collaborators originated in the United States, Italy and Spain and spanned both the acute and convalescent phases of COVID-19. A freely available public database, intended as a resource for researchers studying the immune response to SARS-CoV-2, is where the repertoires were released. Where available, HLA class I and class II types were obtained from metadata supplied by the sample provider rather than from assay-based typing. The dataset comprised deeply sampled blood TCRbeta repertoires from subjects exposed to, actively infected with, or recovered from COVID-19. Nearly every sample came with metadata listing a de-identified subject ID, COVID-19 status, age in years and sex. Samples were obtained from the ongoing ImmuneRACE study (first 160 participants) and from over 1,000 subjects provided by 6 global collaborators. The prospective study material was composed of cDNA or gDNA derived from T cells, B-cell-depleted T cells, or PBMCs. What the study reported, not specific to this receptor: Clinical and demographic metadata were provided uncurated, with the amount varying by source and participant.

The CDR3 measures 13 amino acids from cysteine to phenylalanine. Of all the DNA, just the CDR3 is kept, 39 bases in frame from base 1. Trimming removed 4 bases from V and 3 bases from J; the gene matches leave 2 bases unexplained. Whole blood was collected in K2EDTA tubes by collaborating institutions according to the institutions' own protocols. For TCRbeta analysis, collaborators shipped samples as frozen whole blood, isolated PBMCs, or DNA extracted from either of those sample types. TCRbeta CDR3 regions were amplified from genomic DNA using the immunoSEQ Assay, a bias-controlled multiplex PCR. Per the source publication's procedure: The number of nucleated cells in each sample was estimated by amplification of reference gene primers within the assay. To quantify the absolute abundance of each unique TCRbeta CDR3 rearrangement, sequence reads were collapsed and filtered. For each sample, productive Simpson clonality was calculated as the square root of Simpson's diversity index over productive rearrangements. The immuneACCESS repertoire file appears here via TCRdb, limited to in-frame rearrangements. These files lack a portion of the clones; in checked studies, under half of the deficit traces to unresolved V genes, and the cause of the others is not known. From that table come the V and J calls and clone size; the DNA was used to work out D and trimming. This sample is represented by under 200,000 clones; around three quarters of them were singletons. The top ten constitute 8% to 9.5% of the sample.

On this clone itself: The specificity of this receptor is unknown. No much larger clone is present one base from it, and per-base qualities are unavailable.

Source material: peripheral blood. This TCR was sampled from a man between 60 and 75 years old with acute or convalescent COVID-19. The chain employs TRBV12-3 or TRBV12-4 and TRBJ1-1, with TRBD1 identical over 7 junction bases. The CDR3 has the sequence CASSSQGDTEAFF. The bases are TGTGCCAGCAGTTCCCAGGGGGACACTGAAGCTTTCTTT.